Presented here are 14 T cell receptor beta chains from one specimen sequenced in a study of human T cells and chemical hapten exposure. TCRdb fed the RACE reads into MiXCR, producing one record per CDR3 protein. The top ten clones hold approximately 1.5% of a sample with more than 95,000 distinct CDR3 sequences, 9.5% to 13% of them seen once. Regarding time point: patch test 1, 2 weeks after DPC sensitization. Treatment specified: therapeutic diphenylcyclopropenone sensitization with weekly scalp DPC. The material was whole blood, obtained in connection with sensitization to the hapten diphenylcyclopropenone (DPC). These receptors came from a woman aged 45-65 years with alopecia areata. Some clones in this sample may be carry-over from other donors' samples.

This clonotype appeared a few times. The genes are TRBV12-3 or TRBV12-4 and TRBJ2-2, with 7 bases aligning to TRBD1. The V and J ends lost 5 bases and 4 bases, in that order; junction bases with no gene match: 7. CDR3 length: 15 amino acids. Written as DNA, the CDR3 is TGTGCCAGCAGTAACAGGGGTTCGAGCACCGGGGAGCTGTTTTTT. Translating gives CASSNRGSSTGELFF.

The sample holds many counts of this clonotype. The chain employs TRBV11-2 and TRBJ2-1; 9 bases agree with TRBD1. The CDR3 loop spans 17 amino acids. Unmatched junction bases numbered 11, after V lost 5 bases and J lost 3 bases. Germline V gene sequence: CDR1 SGHAT, CDR2 FQNNGV. In DNA form, the CDR3 reads TGTGCCAGCAGCGTTACGCCGGGACAGGGCTACTACAATGAGCAGTTCTTC. Protein: CASSVTPGQGYYNEQFF.

V usage is TRBV11-2 and J usage is TRBJ2-4, with no clear D. The V end lost 3 bases, the J end lost 0 bases, and 6 bases lay between the germline ends. The CDR3 runs to 14 residues. CDR1 and CDR2 from the germline V gene are SGHAT and FQNNGV. The CDR3 loop reads CASSFDLAKNIQYF. In DNA, the CDR3 is TGTGCCAGCAGCTTTGACCTAGCCAAAAACATTCAGTACTTC.

In this sample, this clonotype turned up many times. The CDR3: CASKRGTEAFF. In DNA form, the CDR3 reads TGTGCCAGCAAGCGGGGTACTGAAGCTTTCTTT. V is TRBV3-1 and J is TRBJ1-1; D gene uncertain. The CDR3 is 11 residues long. Germline assignment: CDR1 LGHDT and CDR2 YNNKEL (reference sequence). Trimming took 7 bases from V and 5 from J, leaving 8 bases between them.

This clonotype came up many times. J is TRBJ1-5 and V is TRBV12-3 or TRBV12-4; D remains unclear. The CDR3 loop spans 15 amino acids. The V end was cut by 6 bases, the J end by 4 bases, with 16 bases between. The CDR3 bases are TGTGCCAGCAGCCTCGACAACGCGCCAAATCAGCCCCAGCATTTT. Protein product: CASSLDNAPNQPQHF.

This sequence joins TRBV27 and TRBJ1-1; D is unclear. Germline V CDR1 and CDR2: MNHEY, SMNVEV (reference sequence). The CDR3 is made up of 14 amino acids. V was clipped by 4 bases and J by 0 bases, with 9 bases between them. Written as DNA, the CDR3 is TGTGCCAGCAGTTCCTATCAGATGAACACTGAAGCTTTCTTT. It codes for CASSSYQMNTEAFF.

This clonotype has a handful of counts. The rearrangement joins TRBV12-3 or TRBV12-4 to TRBJ1-2; possible D gene TRBD1, 6 bases. The CDR3 is 15 amino acids. V lost 2 bases and J 4 bases, leaving 14 bases between the germline ends. The CDR3 DNA sequence: TGTGCCAGCAGTTTATGGGGGGCGCTCTCCTATGGCTACACCTTC. Translating it yields CASSLWGALSYGYTF.

This clonotype was seen at least ten times. The V gene is TRBV7-2, the J gene TRBJ2-2; 10 positions match TRBD2. This CDR3 has 15 amino acids. CDR1 is SGHTA and CDR2 is FQGNSA in the germline V gene. Trimming cost V 5 bases and J 2 bases; bases outside gene matches: 2. CDR3 region: CASSRTSGNTGELFF. In DNA, the CDR3 is TGTGCCAGCAGCCGGACTAGCGGTAACACCGGGGAGCTGTTTTTT.

CDR3 sequence: CASSLVQGQGGETQYF. CDR3 nucleotides: TGTGCCAGCAGCTTGGTGCAAGGGCAGGGCGGAGAGACCCAGTACTTC. The rearrangement links TRBV7-9 to TRBJ2-5; D possibly corresponds to TRBD1 (5 bases). The germline CDR1 and CDR2 sequences are SEHNR and FQNEAQ (reference sequence). This CDR3 is 16 amino acids long. Trimming shortened V by 3 bases and J by 4 bases, and 18 bases separated the two germline ends.

This clonotype showed up many times. The chain links TRBV10-3 to TRBJ2-3; maybe TRBD1 (5 bases). The CDR3 is made up of 14 amino acids. V was trimmed by 11 bases and J by 1 base, leaving 16 bases between them. The germline CDR1 and CDR2 sequences are ENHRY and SYGVKD. In nucleotides, the CDR3 is TGTGCCTCCCTCCCCCAGGGCGGCACAGATACGCAGTATTTT. It is translated as CASLPQGGTDTQYF.

This clonotype was found a few times. The CDR3 DNA reads as TGTGCCAGCAGCCTTCATTCGCCCCTTGGAGCTTTCTTT. Protein sequence: CASSLHSPLGAFF. This chain connects TRBV3-1 to TRBJ1-1; D not certain. The V gene lost 4 bases and the J gene lost 10 bases, with 16 bases spanning the gap. The CDR3 is 13 residues long. Germline V gives CDR1 LGHDT, CDR2 YNNKEL (reference sequence).

Ten or more counts support this clonotype. The chain employs TRBV5-1 and TRBJ2-7, with 7 bases aligning to TRBD2. Germline lookup yields CDR1 SGHRS and CDR2 YFSETQ. CDR3 length equals 15 residues. V was clipped by 4 bases and J by 7 bases; unmatched bases: 14. The CDR3 loop reads CASSGGTTGIREQYF. CDR3 in DNA: TGCGCCAGCAGCGGTGGGACTACGGGGATACGGGAGCAGTACTTC. The variable domain in full, with the rest retrieved from reference TRBV5-1 and TRBJ2-7, is KAGVTQTPRYLIKTRGQQVTLSCSPISGHRSVSWYQQTPGQGLQFLFEYFSETQRNKGNFPGRFSGRQFSNSRSEMNVSTLELGDSALYLCASSGGTTGIREQYFGPGTRLTVT.

This clonotype was counted at least ten times. The chain uses TRBV12-3 or TRBV12-4 and TRBJ1-3; weak D call: TRBD1 (6 bases). V shed 6 bases and J shed 0 bases, with 12 bases lying between them. The CDR3 is 15 amino acids. The CDR3 is CASRETGRSGNTIYF. For the CDR3, the DNA is TGTGCCAGCAGGGAGACAGGCCGCTCTGGAAACACCATATATTTT.

This clonotype was observed many times. The chain carries TRBV18 and TRBJ1-6, with TRBD1 identical over 7 bases. Germline values: CDR1 KGHSH, CDR2 LQKENI. The CDR3 totals 14 residues. Trimming cost V 4 bases and J 10 bases; bases outside gene matches: 7. As DNA, the CDR3 is TGTGCCAGCTCACAGGACAGGTCCGGGTCACCCCTCCACTTT. Amino acids: CASSQDRSGSPLHF.